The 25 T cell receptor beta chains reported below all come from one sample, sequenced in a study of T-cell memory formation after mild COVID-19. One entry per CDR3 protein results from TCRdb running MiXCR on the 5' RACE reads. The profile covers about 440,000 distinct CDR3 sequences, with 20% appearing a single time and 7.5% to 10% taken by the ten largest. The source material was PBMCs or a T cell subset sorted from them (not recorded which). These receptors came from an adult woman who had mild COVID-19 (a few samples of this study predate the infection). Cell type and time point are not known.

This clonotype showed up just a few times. Written as DNA, the CDR3 is TGCGCCAGCAGCTTGGCTCCCGGCTCTAGCTCCTACGAGCAGTACTTC. As protein: CASSLAPGSSSYEQYF. The rearrangement uses TRBV5-1 and TRBJ2-7; the D is unclear. CDR1 and CDR2 from the germline V gene are SGHRS and YFSETQ. This CDR3 contains 16 residues. V gave up 0 bases and J gave up 0 bases, with 13 bases separating them.

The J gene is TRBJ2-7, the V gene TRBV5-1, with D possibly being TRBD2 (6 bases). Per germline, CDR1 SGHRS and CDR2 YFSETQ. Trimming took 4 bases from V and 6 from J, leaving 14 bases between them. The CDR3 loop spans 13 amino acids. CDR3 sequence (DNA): TGCGCCAGCAGCCGCGGGGACCTTATCGAGCAGTACTTC. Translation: CASSRGDLIEQYF.

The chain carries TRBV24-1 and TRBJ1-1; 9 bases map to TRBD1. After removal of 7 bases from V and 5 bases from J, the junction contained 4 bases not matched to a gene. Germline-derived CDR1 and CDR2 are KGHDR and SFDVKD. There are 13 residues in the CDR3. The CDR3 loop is CATRDRGWTEAFF. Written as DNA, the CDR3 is TGTGCCACCAGGGACAGGGGTTGGACTGAAGCTTTCTTT.

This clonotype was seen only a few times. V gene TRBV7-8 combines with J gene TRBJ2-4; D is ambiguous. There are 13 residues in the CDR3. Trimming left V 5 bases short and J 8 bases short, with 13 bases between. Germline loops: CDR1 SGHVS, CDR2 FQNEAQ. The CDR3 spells CASSPSRSDIQYF. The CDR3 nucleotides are TGTGCCAGCAGCCCAAGTAGGTCAGACATTCAGTACTTC. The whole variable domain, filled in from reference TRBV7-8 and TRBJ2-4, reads GAGVSQSPRYKVAKRGQDVALRCDPISGHVSLFWYQQALGQGPEFLTYFQNEAQLDKSGLPSDRFFAERPEGSVSTLKIQRTQQEDSAVYLCASSPSRSDIQYFGAGTRLSVL.

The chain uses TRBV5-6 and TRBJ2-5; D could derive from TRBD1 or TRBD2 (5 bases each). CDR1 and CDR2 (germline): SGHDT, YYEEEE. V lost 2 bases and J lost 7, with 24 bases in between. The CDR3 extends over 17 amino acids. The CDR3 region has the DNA TGTGCCAGCAGCTTCGGCCGAAGGGGACGTCCCCCGGGGACCCAGTACTTC. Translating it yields CASSFGRRGRPPGTQYF.

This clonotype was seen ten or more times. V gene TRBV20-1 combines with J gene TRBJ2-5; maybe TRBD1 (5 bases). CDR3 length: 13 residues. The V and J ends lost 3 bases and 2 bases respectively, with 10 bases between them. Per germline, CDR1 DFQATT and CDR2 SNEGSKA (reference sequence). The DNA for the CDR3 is TGCAGTGCTAGTCGAACAGGACAAGAGACCCAGTACTTC. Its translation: CSASRTGQETQYF.

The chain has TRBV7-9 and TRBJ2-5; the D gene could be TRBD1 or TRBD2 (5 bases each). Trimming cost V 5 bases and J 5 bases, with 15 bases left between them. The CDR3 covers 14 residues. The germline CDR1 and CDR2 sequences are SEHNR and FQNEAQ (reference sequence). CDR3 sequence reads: CASSQPQGRETQYF. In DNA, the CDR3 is TGTGCCAGCAGCCAACCCCAGGGACGGGAGACCCAGTACTTC.

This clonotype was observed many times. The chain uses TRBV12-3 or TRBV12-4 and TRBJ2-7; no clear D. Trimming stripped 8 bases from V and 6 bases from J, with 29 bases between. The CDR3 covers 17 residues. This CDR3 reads CASGSSLLTRTLGEQYF. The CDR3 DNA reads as TGTGCCAGCGGCTCCTCCCTTTTGACTCGGACCCTAGGCGAGCAGTACTTC.

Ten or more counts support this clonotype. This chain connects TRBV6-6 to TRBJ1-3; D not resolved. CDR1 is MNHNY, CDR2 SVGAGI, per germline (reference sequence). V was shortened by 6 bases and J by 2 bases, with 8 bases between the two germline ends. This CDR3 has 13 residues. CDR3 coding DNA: TGTGCCAGCAGCCGACATGCTGGAAACACCATATATTTT. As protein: CASSRHAGNTIYF.

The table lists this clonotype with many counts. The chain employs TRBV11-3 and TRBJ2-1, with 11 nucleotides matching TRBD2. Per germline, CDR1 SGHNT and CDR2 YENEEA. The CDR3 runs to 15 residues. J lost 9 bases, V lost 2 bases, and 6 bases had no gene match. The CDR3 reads CASSLTSGSQSEQFF. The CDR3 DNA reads TGTGCCAGCAGCTTAACTAGCGGGAGTCAGAGTGAGCAGTTCTTC.

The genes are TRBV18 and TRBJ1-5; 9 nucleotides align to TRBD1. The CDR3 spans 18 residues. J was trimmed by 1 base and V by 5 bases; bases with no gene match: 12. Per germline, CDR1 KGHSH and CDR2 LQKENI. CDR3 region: CASSSGQGKIGSNQPQHF. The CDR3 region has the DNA TGTGCCAGCTCATCGGGACAGGGAAAAATTGGCAGCAATCAGCCCCAGCATTTT. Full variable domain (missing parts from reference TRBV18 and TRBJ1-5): NAGVMQNPRHLVRRRGQEARLRCSPMKGHSHVYWYRQLPEEGLKFMVYLQKENIIDESGMPKERFSAEFPKEGPSILRIQQVVRGDSAAYFCASSSGQGKIGSNQPQHFGDGTRLSIL.

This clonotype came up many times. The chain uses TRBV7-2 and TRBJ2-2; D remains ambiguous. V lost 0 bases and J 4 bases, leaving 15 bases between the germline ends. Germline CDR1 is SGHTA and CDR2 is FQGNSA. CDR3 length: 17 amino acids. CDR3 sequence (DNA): TGTGCCAGCAGCTTAGCCCTCATATCCCTGATCACCGGGGAGCTGTTTTTT. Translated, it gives CASSLALISLITGELFF.

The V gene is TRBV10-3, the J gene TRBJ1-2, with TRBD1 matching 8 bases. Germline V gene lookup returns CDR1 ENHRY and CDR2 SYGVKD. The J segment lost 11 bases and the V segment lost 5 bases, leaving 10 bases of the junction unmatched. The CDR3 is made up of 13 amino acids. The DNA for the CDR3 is TGTGCCATCAGTACCGACAGGGGAGGAGGATACACCTTC. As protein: CAISTDRGGGYTF.

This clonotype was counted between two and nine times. Here the CDR3 reads CASSPSGNGYEQYF. As DNA, the CDR3 is TGTGCCAGCAGCCCCTCCGGAAACGGCTACGAGCAGTACTTC. The genes are TRBV4-2 and TRBJ2-7; D is unclear. The CDR3 contains 14 residues. Germline V CDR1 and CDR2: LGHNA, YNFKEQ. Trimming removed 4 bases from V and 3 bases from J, with 13 bases in between.

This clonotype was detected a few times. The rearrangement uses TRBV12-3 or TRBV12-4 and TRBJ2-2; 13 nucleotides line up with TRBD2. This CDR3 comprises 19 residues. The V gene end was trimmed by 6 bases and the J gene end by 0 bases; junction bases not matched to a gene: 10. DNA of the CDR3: TGTGCCAGCAGGTCTTTTCTGGGACTAGCGGGATCGAACACCGGGGAGCTGTTTTTT. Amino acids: CASRSFLGLAGSNTGELFF.

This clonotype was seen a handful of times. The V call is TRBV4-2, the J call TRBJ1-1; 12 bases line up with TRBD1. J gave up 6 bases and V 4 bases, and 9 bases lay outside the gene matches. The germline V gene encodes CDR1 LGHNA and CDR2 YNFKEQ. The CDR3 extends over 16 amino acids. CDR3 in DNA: TGTGCCAGCAGCCTGGGGACAGGGGGCGATTTCGCTGAAGCTTTCTTT. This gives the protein CASSLGTGGDFAEAFF.

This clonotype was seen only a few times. The CDR3 DNA reads TGTGCCAGCAGCGGCCCTAGCGGGGGATTCACCGGGGAGCTGTTTTTT. Residues: CASSGPSGGFTGELFF. The rearrangement joins TRBV9 to TRBJ2-2, with TRBD2 matching over 10 bases. CDR1 SGDLS and CDR2 YYNGEE come from the germline V gene. After removal of 3 bases from V and 4 bases from J, the junction contained 6 bases not matched to a gene. The CDR3 length is 16 residues.

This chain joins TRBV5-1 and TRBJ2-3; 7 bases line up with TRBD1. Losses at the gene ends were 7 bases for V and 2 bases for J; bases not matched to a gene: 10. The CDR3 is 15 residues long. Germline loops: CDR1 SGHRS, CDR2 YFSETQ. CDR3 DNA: TGCGCCAGCCGCAAAACAGGGGTACCCACAGATACGCAGTATTTT. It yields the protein CASRKTGVPTDTQYF. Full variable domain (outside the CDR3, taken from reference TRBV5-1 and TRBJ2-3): KAGVTQTPRYLIKTRGQQVTLSCSPISGHRSVSWYQQTPGQGLQFLFEYFSETQRNKGNFPGRFSGRQFSNSRSEMNVSTLELGDSALYLCASRKTGVPTDTQYFGPGTRLTVL.

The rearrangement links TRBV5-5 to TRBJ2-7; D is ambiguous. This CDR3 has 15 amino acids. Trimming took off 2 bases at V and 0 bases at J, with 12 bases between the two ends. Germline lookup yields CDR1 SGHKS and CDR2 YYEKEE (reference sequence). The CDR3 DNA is TGTGCCAGCAGCTTTACCCTAGATAGCTCCTACGAGCAGTACTTC. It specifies CASSFTLDSSYEQYF.

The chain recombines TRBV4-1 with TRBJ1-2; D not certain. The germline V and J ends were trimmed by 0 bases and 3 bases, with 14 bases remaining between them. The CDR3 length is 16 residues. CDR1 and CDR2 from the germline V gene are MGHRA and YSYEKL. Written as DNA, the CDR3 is TGCGCCAGCAGCCAAGATAGCGGAGCCATTCACTATGGCTACACCTTC. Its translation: CASSQDSGAIHYGYTF.

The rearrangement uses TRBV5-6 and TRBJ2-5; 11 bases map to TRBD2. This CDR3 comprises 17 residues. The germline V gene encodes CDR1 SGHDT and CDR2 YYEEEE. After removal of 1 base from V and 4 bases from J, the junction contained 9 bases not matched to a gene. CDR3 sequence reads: CASSLLRGLAGGETQYF. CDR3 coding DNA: TGTGCCAGCAGCTTGTTGAGGGGCCTAGCGGGGGGAGAGACCCAGTACTTC. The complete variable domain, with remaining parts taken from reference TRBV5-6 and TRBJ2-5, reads DAGVTQSPTHLIKTRGQQVTLRCSPKSGHDTVSWYQQALGQGPQFIFQYYEEEERQRGNFPDRFSGHQFPNYSSELNVNALLLGDSALYLCASSLLRGLAGGETQYFGPGTRLLVL.

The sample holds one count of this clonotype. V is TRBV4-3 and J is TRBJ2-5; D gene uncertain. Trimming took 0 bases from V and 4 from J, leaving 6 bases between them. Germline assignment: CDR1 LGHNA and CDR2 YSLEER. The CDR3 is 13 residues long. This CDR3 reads CASSQEWRETQYF. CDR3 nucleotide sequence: TGCGCCAGCAGCCAAGAATGGAGAGAGACCCAGTACTTC.

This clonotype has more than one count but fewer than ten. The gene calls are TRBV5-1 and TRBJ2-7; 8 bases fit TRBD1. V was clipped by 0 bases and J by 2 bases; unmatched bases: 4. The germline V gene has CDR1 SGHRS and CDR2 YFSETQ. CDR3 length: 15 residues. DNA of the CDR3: TGCGCCAGCAGCTTGGTGGAGACAGGGGCCTACGAGCAGTACTTC. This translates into CASSLVETGAYEQYF.

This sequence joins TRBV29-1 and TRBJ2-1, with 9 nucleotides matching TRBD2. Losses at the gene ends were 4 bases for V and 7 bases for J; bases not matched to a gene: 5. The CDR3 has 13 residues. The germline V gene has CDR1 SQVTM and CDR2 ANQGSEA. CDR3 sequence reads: CSVVAGERNEQFF. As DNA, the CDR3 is TGCAGCGTTGTAGCGGGAGAACGGAATGAGCAGTTCTTC.

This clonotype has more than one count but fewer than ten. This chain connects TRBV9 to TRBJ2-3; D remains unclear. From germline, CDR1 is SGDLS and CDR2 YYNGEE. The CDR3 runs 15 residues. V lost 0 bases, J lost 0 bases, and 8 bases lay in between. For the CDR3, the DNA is TGTGCCAGCAGCGTAGTTCGCGAGAGCACAGATACGCAGTATTTT. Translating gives CASSVVRESTDTQYF.